This T cell receptor beta chain was obtained from a study of CD8 T cells in ankylosing spondylitis. Worth noting for this clonotype: Its antigen is undetermined.

General study findings and limits: It appeared that ankylosing spondylitis blood was characterized by a TCR beta motif of several highly homologous variants.

V lost 3 bases, J lost 2 bases, and 12 bases lay in between. Per germline, CDR1 SGHRS and CDR2 YFSETQ. This CDR3 spans 14 amino acids. TCRdb called the 5' RACE reads again in MiXCR, with one record for every CDR3 protein. Of under 950,000 distinct CDR3 sequences in the sample, around 17% are singletons; the top ten hold about 19%. This chain connects TRBV5-1 to TRBJ2-7; TRBD1 is a possible D gene (6 bases). The sample comprised blood, either unsorted or a sorted T cell fraction (not recorded which). This receptor was taken from a male donor with ankylosing spondylitis. The CDR3 coding sequence is TGCGCCAGCAGCTATAGACAGGAAACCTACGAGCAGTACTTC. Translating gives CASSYRQETYEQYF.